The 32 T cell receptor beta chains in this list originate from one sample, sequenced in a study of long-term antiretroviral therapy in people with HIV. It was version v3.0 of the immunoSEQ assay that was run at survey level. Sequencing was performed with immunoSEQ multiplex PCR; in TCRdb, only in-frame clones are kept and a portion is missing. The data hold over 30,000 clones, with roughly three quarters observed a single time. Here the sequenced sample was unsorted PBMCs, taken 3.1 years after starting antiretroviral therapy. The source is a woman in her forties or fifties with HIV.

The chain is built from TRBV27 and TRBJ1-5; possibly TRBD1 for D (5 bases). Trimming removed 7 bases at V and 4 bases at J, with 14 bases between. CDR1 and CDR2 (germline): MNHEY, SMNVEV (reference sequence). The CDR3 is 14 residues long. The CDR3 sequence: CASKDQGGNQPQHF. The CDR3 DNA reads as TGTGCCAGCAAGGATCAGGGAGGGAATCAGCCCCAGCATTTT.

This clone was seen just once. CDR3 amino acids: CASSIGQGGNQPQHF. The CDR3 DNA sequence: TGTGCCAGTAGTATTGGACAGGGCGGTAATCAGCCCCAGCATTTT. V and J are TRBV19 and TRBJ1-5; 8 nucleotides match TRBD1. This CDR3 contains 15 residues. With V trimmed by 3 bases and J by 4 bases, 5 bases remained unmatched. The V gene's germline CDR1 is LNHDA and CDR2 SQIVND (reference sequence).

This clone was counted once. J is TRBJ2-7 and V is TRBV10-3; the D is unclear. The V gene lost 2 bases and the J gene lost 3 bases, with 14 bases spanning the gap. The germline CDR1 and CDR2 sequences are ENHRY and SYGVKD. The CDR3 spans 15 residues. As DNA, the CDR3 is TGTGCCATCAGTGAGGTTGTAGGGATGGTCTACGAGCAGTACGTC. Its protein product is CAISEVVGMVYEQYV.

In its sample, this clone was seen a few times. V and J are TRBV6-5 and TRBJ1-3; weak D call: TRBD1 (6 bases). The CDR3 is 13 amino acids. Trimming removed 6 bases at V and 4 bases at J, with 10 bases between. Germline V gene data show CDR1 as MNHEY and CDR2 as SVGAGI. CDR3 amino acids: CASRDTGGNTIYF. The CDR3 DNA is TGTGCCAGCAGGGACACAGGGGGAAACACCATATATTTT.

V and J are TRBV10-3 and TRBJ1-1; D not certain. V dropped 1 base and J dropped 5 bases, with 11 bases sitting between them. The CDR3 is made up of 14 amino acids. The germline V gene has CDR1 ENHRY and CDR2 SYGVKD. The chain's CDR3 is CAISELQSRTEAFF. In nucleotides, the CDR3 is TGTGCCATCAGTGAGTTACAGTCCAGGACTGAAGCTTTCTTT.

The chain employs TRBV5-1 and TRBJ1-3, with a possible D match to TRBD1 (5 bases). V lost 0 bases, J lost 0 bases, and 7 bases lay in between. The germline V gene encodes CDR1 SGHRS and CDR2 YFSETQ. The CDR3 loop spans 15 amino acids. The CDR3 DNA follows: TGCGCCAGCAGCTTGGAGGGGACCTCTGGAAACACCATATATTTT. Its translation is CASSLEGTSGNTIYF.

The chain has TRBV11-2 and TRBJ2-7; 12 bases match TRBD2. CDR3 length: 17 amino acids. Germline assignment: CDR1 SGHAT and CDR2 FQNNGV. With V trimmed by 1 base and J by 3 bases, 7 bases remained unmatched. For the CDR3, the DNA is TGTGCCAGCAGCTTAGCACTAGCGGGGGGTGGTATCTACGAGCAGTACGTC. Its protein is CASSLALAGGGIYEQYV.

This chain joins TRBV25-1 and TRBJ1-4, with D unresolved. In germline, CDR1 is MGHDK, CDR2 SYGVNS. V dropped 6 bases and J dropped 3 bases, with 11 bases sitting between them. The CDR3 runs 14 residues. The CDR3 here is CASRSSGANEKLFF. In DNA, the CDR3 is TGTGCCAGCAGGTCCTCCGGGGCTAATGAAAAACTGTTTTTT.

V and J are TRBV5-1 and TRBJ2-5; 11 bases are a match to TRBD1. Per germline, CDR1 SGHRS and CDR2 YFSETQ. This CDR3 has 16 residues. Trimming removed 1 base from V and 4 bases from J; junction bases left unmatched: 6. CDR3 sequence: CASSLWDRGISETQYF. The CDR3 DNA sequence: TGCGCCAGCAGCTTGTGGGACAGGGGGATATCAGAGACCCAGTACTTC.

The chain is built from TRBV5-1 and TRBJ2-7; D remains ambiguous. This CDR3 is built from 17 residues. Trimming cost V 0 bases and J 3 bases, with 19 bases left between them. Germline V CDR1 and CDR2: SGHRS, YFSETQ. The CDR3 DNA is TGCGCCAGCAGCTTGGCCCCGACCCCCTTAAGGGACTACGAGCAGTACTTC. It yields the protein CASSLAPTPLRDYEQYF. Variable domain in full (rest from reference TRBV5-1 and TRBJ2-7): KAGVTQTPRYLIKTRGQQVTLSCSPISGHRSVSWYQQTPGQGLQFLFEYFSETQRNKGNFPGRFSGRQFSNSRSEMNVSTLELGDSALYLCASSLAPTPLRDYEQYFGPGTRLTVT.

The rearrangement uses TRBV6-5 and TRBJ2-7; tentative D call: TRBD1 (5 bases). The CDR3 sequence is 12 residues long. Looked up from germline, CDR1 is MNHEY and CDR2 is SVGAGI. Between the trimmed V and J ends, which lost 6 bases and 6 bases, there was a span of 12 bases. The CDR3 loop is CASSQGFREQYF. CDR3 bases: TGTGCCAGCAGCCAGGGTTTTCGCGAGCAGTACTTC.

The chain couples TRBV6-6 to TRBJ2-6, with D unclear. Trimming shortened V by 6 bases and J by 0 bases, and 6 bases separated the two germline ends. This CDR3 is built from 14 residues. Germline V lookup: CDR1 MNHNY, CDR2 SVGAGI (reference sequence). DNA for the CDR3: TGTGCCAGCAGCCCGACCTCTGGGGCCAACGTCCTGACTTTC. This encodes CASSPTSGANVLTF.

J is TRBJ1-1 and V is TRBV7-2; D gene uncertain. V gave up 2 bases and J gave up 10 bases, with 17 bases separating them. CDR3 length: 14 residues. CDR1 SGHTA and CDR2 FQGNSA come from the germline V gene. The CDR3 sequence is CASSLSLTALGAFF. The CDR3 nucleotides are TGTGCCAGCAGCTTATCCCTGACCGCGTTAGGAGCTTTCTTT.

This chain joins TRBV30 and TRBJ1-5; D not certain. CDR1 and CDR2 from the germline V gene are GTSNPN and SVGIG (reference sequence). CDR3 length: 15 residues. The germline V and J ends were trimmed by 0 bases and 3 bases, with 12 bases remaining between them. CDR3 region: CAWSVTSGPNQPQHF. The CDR3 bases are TGTGCCTGGAGTGTAACTTCTGGGCCCAATCAGCCCCAGCATTTT.

The V call is TRBV30, the J call TRBJ1-2; maybe TRBD1 (6 bases). V lost 2 bases to trimming and J lost 8 bases, with 15 bases between them. This CDR3 contains 13 residues. Per the germline V gene, CDR1 is GTSNPN and CDR2 is SVGIG (reference sequence). The CDR3 region has the DNA TGTGCCTGGAGTTCAGGGACACCAGGGGGCTACACCTTC. It encodes CAWSSGTPGGYTF.

This clone was observed a few times. The chain links TRBV5-4 to TRBJ2-1; D is unclear. The germline gives CDR1 SGHNT, CDR2 YYREEE (reference sequence). The length of the CDR3 is 15 residues. V lost 4 bases, J lost 2 bases, and 13 bases lay in between. DNA of the CDR3: TGTGCCAGCAGCGAGGCTCCGTTCGCCTACAATGAGCAGTTCTTC. Protein sequence: CASSEAPFAYNEQFF.

The chain joins TRBV5-5 to TRBJ2-3; 8 nucleotides agree with TRBD2. CDR1 and CDR2 from the germline V gene are SGHKS and YYEKEE (reference sequence). The length of the CDR3 is 18 residues. V lost 0 bases, J lost 1 base, and 10 bases stayed unmatched. DNA of the CDR3: TGTGCCAGCAGCTTGGGATGGTTTGAGCGGGGGCGCACAGATACGCAGTATTTT. Encoded protein: CASSLGWFERGRTDTQYF.

The V gene is TRBV6-1, the J gene TRBJ2-7; D is uncertain. The CDR3 runs 12 residues. The V gene's germline CDR1 is MNHNS and CDR2 SASEGT. V lost 3 bases, J lost 3 bases, and 6 bases lay in between. As DNA, the CDR3 is TGTGCCAGCAGTGATTGGTTCTACGAGCAGTACTTC. It is translated as CASSDWFYEQYF.

The chain joins TRBV7-9 to TRBJ1-1, with D possibly TRBD1 on 6 matching bases. Trimming shortened V by 4 bases and J by 0 bases, and 12 bases separated the two germline ends. Looked up from germline, CDR1 is SEHNR and CDR2 is FQNEAQ (reference sequence). CDR3 size: 15 residues. CDR3 in DNA: TGTGCCAGCAGCTCGCAGGGGCTCATGAACACTGAAGCTTTCTTT. It codes for CASSSQGLMNTEAFF.

The CDR3 protein is CATSRPGQNYEQYF. CDR3 sequence (DNA): TGTGCCACCAGCAGGCCGGGACAGAACTACGAGCAGTACTTC. The rearrangement joins TRBV15 to TRBJ2-7; TRBD1 aligns across 7 bases. CDR3 length equals 14 residues. Germline V gene lookup returns CDR1 LNHNV and CDR2 YYDKDF (reference sequence). V lost 3 bases and J lost 3; bases outside the gene matches: 5.

The gene calls are TRBV6-1 and TRBJ1-2; D gene uncertain. In germline, CDR1 is MNHNS, CDR2 SASEGT. V was trimmed by 1 base and J by 6 bases, leaving 15 bases between them. This CDR3 region has 15 residues. CDR3 sequence (DNA): TGTGCCAGCAGTGAAGGGGCAGGATGGAGCGATGGCTACACCTTC. Its translation: CASSEGAGWSDGYTF.

This clone was observed a handful of times. V is TRBV28 and J is TRBJ2-7, with TRBD1 identical over 7 bases. Germline V gene data show CDR1 as MDHEN and CDR2 as SYDVKM. The V segment lost 6 bases and the J segment 6 bases; nucleotides outside the gene matches: 14. The CDR3 runs 15 residues. The CDR3 DNA sequence: TGTGCCAGCAGCACGAGGGGGCTAACAGGGCTCGAGCAGTACTTC. This translates into CASSTRGLTGLEQYF.

This clone rates as medium-sized (0.01 to 0.1%). The chain recombines TRBV18 with TRBJ2-7; D perhaps matches TRBD1 (5 bases). Trimming shortened V by 0 bases and J by 2 bases, and 8 bases separated the two germline ends. The germline V gene has CDR1 KGHSH and CDR2 LQKENI. This CDR3 contains 14 residues. The CDR3 nucleotides are TGTGCCAGCTCACCACCTGACAGACCCTACGAGCAGTACTTC. Its translation: CASSPPDRPYEQYF.

The J gene is TRBJ2-7, the V gene TRBV28; 8 bases are shared with TRBD1. CDR1 MDHEN and CDR2 SYDVKM come from the germline V gene. Trimming at V came to 4 bases and at J to 2 bases, leaving 10 bases not matched to a gene. This CDR3 has 16 residues. CDR3 in DNA: TGTGCCAGCAGTTCACCGGGGACAGGAAGTCCCTACGAGCAGTACTTC. This sequence encodes CASSSPGTGSPYEQYF.

The V call is TRBV5-1, the J call TRBJ1-4, with 9 nucleotides matching TRBD1. Germline V gives CDR1 SGHRS, CDR2 YFSETQ. J lost 5 bases, V lost 0 bases, and 2 bases had no gene match. The CDR3 covers 15 residues. DNA for the CDR3: TGCGCCAGCAGCTTGGAAGGGACAGGGAATGAAAAACTGTTTTTT. Its translation: CASSLEGTGNEKLFF.

This chain connects TRBV7-3 to TRBJ2-3, with D possibly matching TRBD2 (6 bases). Germline assignment: CDR1 SGHTA and CDR2 FQGTGA. This CDR3 is built from 13 residues. Trimming pared 6 bases from V and 6 bases from J, leaving 13 bases between. CDR3 nucleotide sequence: TGTGCCAGCAGAGAGGGGACTGGGGATACGCAGTATTTT. Residues: CASREGTGDTQYF.

The chain couples TRBV6-6 to TRBJ2-5; a weak D match, TRBD2 (5 bases). Trimming cost V 2 bases and J 2 bases, with 9 bases left between them. The CDR3 is made up of 14 amino acids. From germline, CDR1 is MNHNY and CDR2 SVGAGI (reference sequence). CDR3 coding DNA: TGTGCCAGCAGTTACGTCGGCGGGCAAGAGACCCAGTACTTC. Protein product: CASSYVGGQETQYF.

The V and J genes are TRBV5-1 and TRBJ1-1; D not certain. Trimming removed 3 bases at V and 1 base at J, with 10 bases between. The CDR3 sequence is 14 residues long. Germline CDR1 is SGHRS and CDR2 is YFSETQ. CDR3 region: CASSSPGRNTEAFF. CDR3 nucleotides: TGCGCCAGCAGCTCTCCGGGCCGGAACACTGAAGCTTTCTTT. The full variable domain, completed using reference TRBV5-1 and TRBJ1-1, is KAGVTQTPRYLIKTRGQQVTLSCSPISGHRSVSWYQQTPGQGLQFLFEYFSETQRNKGNFPGRFSGRQFSNSRSEMNVSTLELGDSALYLCASSSPGRNTEAFFGQGTRLTVV.

In this sample, this clone turned up a few times. The chain carries TRBV27 and TRBJ2-7; perhaps TRBD1 as D (6 bases). In germline, CDR1 is MNHEY, CDR2 SMNVEV (reference sequence). The CDR3 totals 12 residues. V was clipped by 11 bases and J by 5 bases, with 16 bases between them. The CDR3 coding sequence is TGTGCCGGCCTGACAGGCCCCCACGAGCAGTACGTC. It is translated as CAGLTGPHEQYV.

The CDR3 spells CASSGFMNSRDETQYF. DNA of the CDR3: TGCGCCAGCAGCGGGTTTATGAATAGCAGGGATGAGACCCAGTACTTC. This chain uses TRBV10-2 with TRBJ2-5; tentatively, D is TRBD1 (5 bases). CDR1 and CDR2 (germline): WSHSY, SAAADI. The CDR3 extends over 16 amino acids. The V end lost 6 bases, the J end lost 5 bases, and 22 bases lay between the germline ends.

The chain has TRBV5-1 and TRBJ2-2, with D unresolved. The V gene lost 0 bases and the J gene lost 4 bases, with 7 bases spanning the gap. Germline V CDR1 and CDR2: SGHRS, YFSETQ. The CDR3 loop spans 14 amino acids. The CDR3 sequence: CASSLGQLTGELFF. The CDR3 nucleotides are TGCGCCAGCAGCTTGGGCCAGCTCACCGGGGAGCTGTTTTTT.

This clone was observed a single time. The chain is built from TRBV6-1 and TRBJ1-3, with a tentative D call TRBD1 (5 bases). The germline CDR1 and CDR2 sequences are MNHNS and SASEGT. This CDR3 has 15 residues. The V end lost 4 bases, the J end lost 0 bases, and 10 bases lay between the germline ends. CDR3: CASSVSGPSGNTIYF. The CDR3 coding sequence is TGTGCCAGCAGTGTATCGGGACCCTCTGGAAACACCATATATTTT.